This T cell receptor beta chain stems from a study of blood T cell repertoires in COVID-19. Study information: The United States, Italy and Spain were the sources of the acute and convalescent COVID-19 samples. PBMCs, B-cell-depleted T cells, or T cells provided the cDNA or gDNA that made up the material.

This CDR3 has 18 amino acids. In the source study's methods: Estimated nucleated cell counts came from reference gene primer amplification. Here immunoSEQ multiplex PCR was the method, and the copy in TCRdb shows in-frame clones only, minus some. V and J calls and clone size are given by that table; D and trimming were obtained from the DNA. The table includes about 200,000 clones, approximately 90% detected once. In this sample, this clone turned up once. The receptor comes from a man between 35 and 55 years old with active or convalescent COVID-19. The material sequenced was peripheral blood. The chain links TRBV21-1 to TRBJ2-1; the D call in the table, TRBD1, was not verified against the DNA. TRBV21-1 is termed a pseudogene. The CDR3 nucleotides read TGTGCCAGCAGCAACCCCAAAGAAGCCCAGACAGGTTTTCATGAGCAGTTCTTC. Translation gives CASSNPKEAQTGFHEQFF.